This T cell receptor beta chain was profiled in a study of STAT5B mutations in CD4+ large granular lymphocyte leukemia. Study results and limitations: Compared with healthy controls (2/35), patient top clones favored TRBV06 (8/27).

Germline V gene lookup returns CDR1 MNHNS and CDR2 SASEGT. V was clipped by 4 bases and J by 4 bases; unmatched bases: 7. The length of the CDR3 is 16 residues. Points on this clone: Its specificity is unknown.

This was a survey-level run. The table came from immunoSEQ multiplex PCR; TCRdb's copy has only in-frame clones and leaves some out. The table includes approximately 31,000 clones, approximately 69% detected once. The sequence was collected from a human donor in good health. The specimen sequenced was CD4+ T cells from blood buffy coats. The chain uses TRBV6-1 and TRBJ1-2; 12 positions agree with TRBD1. CDR3 in amino acids: CASSGRDRGPVYGYTF. CDR3 in DNA: TGTGCCAGCAGTGGGCGGGACAGGGGGCCGGTCTATGGCTACACCTTC.